In this sample, the clone carrying this T cell receptor (beta chain) turned up many times. Antigen specificity is unknown. Time point denoted: patch test 2, 6 weeks after DPC sensitization. Noted treatment: therapeutic diphenylcyclopropenone sensitization with weekly scalp DPC. This specimen belongs to a study of human T cells and chemical hapten exposure. At the level of the study: Investigators sensitized about 2 cm by about 2 cm of upper inner arm skin with 2% DPC. Across the whole study, which lasted 20 to 30 weeks, patients were given diphenylcyclopropenone on the scalp once a week.

The CDR3 is 13 amino acids. V was pared by 4 bases and J by 4 bases, with 9 bases between. Germline V gives CDR1 MDHEN, CDR2 SYDVKM. General observations from the study: Among expanded TCRs, significantly more large CDR3 similarity clusters formed than among controls. PT1 expanded TCR counts and patch test score correlated positively.

TCRdb re-analysed the RACE reads in MiXCR, keeping a single row per CDR3 protein. The table records about 140,000 distinct CDR3 sequences, 12% of them present only once. This specimen consisted of whole blood, obtained in connection with sensitization to the hapten diphenylcyclopropenone (DPC). The gene calls are TRBV28 and TRBJ2-3; tentatively, D is TRBD1 or TRBD2 (5 bases each). This TCR was sampled from a woman aged 45 to 65 with alopecia areata. Some clones in this sample may be carry-over from other donors' samples. CDR3 sequence: CASSSEGPDTQYF. The CDR3 DNA sequence: TGTGCCAGCAGTTCCGAGGGGCCAGATACGCAGTATTTT.